One sample yielded the 27 T cell receptor beta chains listed below, sequenced in a study of identical twins. TCRdb reprocessed the 5' RACE reads with MiXCR, giving one entry per CDR3 protein. Seen here are hundreds of thousands of distinct CDR3 sequences, about 20% observed once, and the top ten hold around 13%. These data were likewise used in another study, on T cells expressing NK-cell markers.

Sequenced input: PBMCs. The source of these receptors is a woman under 30 in good health.

This rearrangement joins TRBV6-5 to TRBJ2-3, with a tentative D call TRBD2 (5 bases). Per the germline V gene, CDR1 is MNHEY and CDR2 is SVGAGI. Trimming took 0 bases from V and 3 from J, leaving 13 bases between them. This CDR3 contains 16 residues. The CDR3 region has the DNA TGTGCCAGCAGTTACTCGATAGAAACTAGAACAGATACGCAGTATTTT. Translating gives CASSYSIETRTDTQYF.

V is TRBV6-2 or TRBV6-3 and J is TRBJ2-7; D call uncertain. From germline, CDR1 is MNHEY and CDR2 SVGEGT. CDR3 size: 16 residues. The ends were cut back, 0 bases at V and 4 bases at J, with 16 bases in the middle. CDR3 DNA sequence: TGTGCCAGCAGTTACTCAACGGGCCGTCATACATACGAGCAGTACTTC. Its protein product is CASSYSTGRHTYEQYF.

Only a few counts were recorded for this clonotype. V and J are TRBV5-6 and TRBJ2-1; a possible D gene is TRBD1 (6 bases). CDR3 size: 13 residues. The ends were cut back, 5 bases at V and 3 bases at J, with 9 bases in the middle. Germline CDR1 is SGHDT and CDR2 is YYEEEE. The CDR3 spells CASRGQLYNEQFF. As DNA, the CDR3 is TGTGCCAGCAGAGGACAGCTCTACAATGAGCAGTTCTTC.

V gene TRBV9 combines with J gene TRBJ2-1, with no clear D. CDR1 and CDR2 from the germline V gene are SGDLS and YYNGEE. V shed 2 bases and J shed 5 bases, with 11 bases lying between them. This CDR3 spans 14 amino acids. CDR3 amino acids: CASSVRAADNEQFF. CDR3 sequence (DNA): TGTGCCAGCAGCGTCCGGGCCGCCGACAATGAGCAGTTCTTC.

This clonotype was detected only a few times. The V and J genes are TRBV20-1 and TRBJ2-3; the match to TRBD2 covers 12 bases. The V segment lost 7 bases and the J segment 2 bases; nucleotides outside the gene matches: 10. Per the germline V gene, CDR1 is DFQATT and CDR2 is SNEGSKA (reference sequence). The CDR3 contains 16 residues. CDR3: CSVLLTSGGPTDTQYF. The CDR3 DNA follows: TGCAGTGTTCTTCTGACTAGCGGGGGACCCACAGATACGCAGTATTTT.

This clonotype has a handful of counts. The rearrangement uses TRBV12-3 or TRBV12-4 and TRBJ2-1, with D unresolved. The CDR3 runs 15 residues. V was clipped by 3 bases and J by 0 bases, with 9 bases between them. Here the CDR3 DNA reads TGTGCCAGCAGTTTCTCGTCAAGCTCCTACAATGAGCAGTTCTTC. Encoded protein: CASSFSSSSYNEQFF.

This clonotype has just a few counts. The J gene is TRBJ2-1, the V gene TRBV25-1, with TRBD2 identical over 7 bases. Germline lookup yields CDR1 MGHDK and CDR2 SYGVNS. The ends lost 3 bases at V and 3 bases at J; junction bases unmatched: 5. The CDR3 totals 15 residues. CDR3 bases: TGTGCCAGCAGTGACCCAGCGGGGTACTACAATGAGCAGTTCTTC. Amino acid sequence: CASSDPAGYYNEQFF.

The chain employs TRBV12-3 or TRBV12-4 and TRBJ2-1; TRBD2 matches 8 bases. There are 15 residues in the CDR3. The ends lost 7 bases at V and 10 bases at J; junction bases unmatched: 15. The CDR3 protein is CASTPGLEGDREQFF. The CDR3 nucleotides read TGTGCCAGCACCCCGGGACTAGAGGGAGACAGGGAGCAGTTCTTC.

This clonotype was observed a few times. The chain recombines TRBV9 with TRBJ2-1; D remains ambiguous. CDR1 and CDR2 (germline): SGDLS, YYNGEE. The germline V and J ends were trimmed by 4 bases and 1 base, with 9 bases remaining between them. This CDR3 comprises 14 residues. The CDR3 DNA is TGTGCCAGCAGCCCTCTTATTTCCTACAATGAGCAGTTCTTC. Translated: CASSPLISYNEQFF.

This chain joins TRBV10-3 and TRBJ2-2, with D unclear. Trimming stripped 0 bases from V and 6 bases from J, with 8 bases between. The CDR3 runs to 14 residues. CDR1 and CDR2 from the germline V gene are ENHRY and SYGVKD. The CDR3 protein is CAISESTGSGELFF. In DNA, the CDR3 is TGTGCCATCAGTGAGTCGACTGGGTCCGGGGAGCTGTTTTTT.

V and J are TRBV12-3 or TRBV12-4 and TRBJ1-2; TRBD1 is a possible D gene (6 bases). V was pared by 6 bases and J by 8 bases, with 19 bases between. This CDR3 spans 14 amino acids. The CDR3 DNA sequence: TGTGCCAGCAGCGATACCCCAAGGGGGTGGGGCTACACCTTC. This codes for CASSDTPRGWGYTF.

The chain is built from TRBV10-3 and TRBJ2-7; TRBD1 matches at 7 bases. The CDR3 spans 13 residues. V lost 6 bases, J lost 4 bases, and 6 bases stayed unmatched. In germline, CDR1 is ENHRY, CDR2 SYGVKD. Here the CDR3 reads CAISDRDRYEQYF. The CDR3 DNA sequence: TGTGCCATCAGCGACAGGGATCGGTACGAGCAGTACTTC.

This sequence joins TRBV11-2 and TRBJ2-1; TRBD2 aligns across 8 bases. The V segment lost 1 base and the J segment 7 bases; nucleotides outside the gene matches: 6. Looked up from germline, CDR1 is SGHAT and CDR2 is FQNNGV. The CDR3 runs to 15 residues. The CDR3 sequence is CASSLGRGGRNEQFF. The CDR3 nucleotides read TGTGCCAGCAGCTTAGGGCGCGGGGGGAGAAATGAGCAGTTCTTC.

The chain couples TRBV7-2 to TRBJ2-1; the D gene is possibly TRBD1 (5 bases). This CDR3 is built from 16 residues. Germline V gene sequence: CDR1 SGHTA, CDR2 FQGNSA. V shed 5 bases and J shed 1 base, with 15 bases lying between them. The CDR3 loop reads CASSANQGSSYNEQFF. DNA for the CDR3: TGTGCCAGCAGCGCCAACCAGGGTAGTTCCTACAATGAGCAGTTCTTC.

The rearrangement links TRBV10-2 to TRBJ2-3, with D perhaps given as TRBD1 or TRBD2 (5 bases each). This CDR3 is built from 15 residues. V shed 4 bases and J shed 2 bases, with 13 bases lying between them. Germline V gene lookup returns CDR1 WSHSY and CDR2 SAAADI. The CDR3 bases are TGCGCCAGCAGTGTTGAGGGGCGAATCACAGATACGCAGTATTTT. It is translated as CASSVEGRITDTQYF.

This clonotype was counted only a few times. This chain uses TRBV7-2 with TRBJ1-2; D is ambiguous. The length of the CDR3 is 15 residues. Germline V lookup: CDR1 SGHTA, CDR2 FQGNSA. Trimming took 8 bases from V and 5 from J, leaving 21 bases between them. Written as DNA, the CDR3 is TGTGCCAGCCGCCGCGAACTCCAAGGGATTTATGGCTACACCTTC. Protein sequence: CASRRELQGIYGYTF.

In this sample, this clonotype turned up a few times. This chain joins TRBV9 and TRBJ2-3; D could derive from TRBD1 or TRBD2 (6 bases each). V gave up 4 bases and J gave up 4 bases, with 16 bases separating them. The germline V gene encodes CDR1 SGDLS and CDR2 YYNGEE. This CDR3 is 15 amino acids long. CDR3 residues: CASSPRRGMSDTQYF. The CDR3 DNA reads as TGTGCCAGCAGCCCCCGGAGGGGGATGTCAGATACGCAGTATTTT.

The genes are TRBV5-1 and TRBJ2-1; 12 bases are shared with TRBD2. The junction had 7 bases not matched to a gene; V was cut back by 0 bases and J by 9 bases. The germline CDR1 and CDR2 sequences are SGHRS and YFSETQ. The CDR3 has 16 residues. In DNA, the CDR3 is TGCGCCAGCAGCTTGGGACTAGCGGGGGTTGCTGGTGAGCAGTTCTTC. It encodes CASSLGLAGVAGEQFF. The full variable domain, rest sourced from reference TRBV5-1 and TRBJ2-1, is KAGVTQTPRYLIKTRGQQVTLSCSPISGHRSVSWYQQTPGQGLQFLFEYFSETQRNKGNFPGRFSGRQFSNSRSEMNVSTLELGDSALYLCASSLGLAGVAGEQFFGPGTRLTVL.

This clonotype was detected ten times or more. The chain joins TRBV7-9 to TRBJ1-1; the D is unclear. CDR3 length equals 14 residues. Germline V gene lookup returns CDR1 SEHNR and CDR2 FQNEAQ (reference sequence). Trimming pared 3 bases from V and 1 base from J, leaving 9 bases between. CDR3 in amino acids: CASSLPRRNTEAFF. In nucleotides, the CDR3 is TGTGCCAGCAGCTTGCCGAGAAGGAACACTGAAGCTTTCTTT.

J is TRBJ1-6 and V is TRBV11-1, with D uncertain. Germline assignment: CDR1 SGHAT and CDR2 FQDESV (reference sequence). V was shortened by 5 bases and J by 7 bases, with 9 bases between the two germline ends. This CDR3 spans 13 amino acids. In nucleotides, the CDR3 is TGTGCCAGCAGCGCAGTCGGGAATTCACCCCTCCACTTT. It specifies CASSAVGNSPLHF. Together with reference TRBV11-1 and TRBJ1-6, the CDR3 gives the full variable domain: EAEVAQSPRYKITEKSQAVAFWCDPISGHATLYWYRQILGQGPELLVQFQDESVVDDSQLPKDRFSAERLKGVDSTLKIQPAELGDSAMYLCASSAVGNSPLHFGNGTRLTVT.

The rearrangement joins TRBV11-2 to TRBJ2-7, with D uncertain. This CDR3 comprises 12 residues. The germline V gene has CDR1 SGHAT and CDR2 FQNNGV. V lost 8 bases, J lost 3 bases, and 11 bases lay in between. The CDR3 protein is CASGRTGYEQYF. The CDR3 DNA reads TGTGCCAGCGGCCGCACGGGCTACGAGCAGTACTTC. The full variable domain, with the rest looked up from reference TRBV11-2 and TRBJ2-7, is EAGVAQSPRYKIIEKRQSVAFWCNPISGHATLYWYQQILGQGPKLLIQFQNNGVVDDSQLPKDRFSAERLKGVDSTLKIQPAKLEDSAVYLCASGRTGYEQYFGPGTRLTVT.

This clonotype has more than one count but fewer than ten. V gene TRBV29-1 combines with J gene TRBJ2-5, with no clear D. The CDR3 is 10 residues long. V was trimmed by 6 bases and J by 6 bases, leaving 8 bases between them. CDR1 is SQVTM, CDR2 ANQGSEA, per germline. CDR3 region: CSVGPKTQYF. In DNA, the CDR3 is TGCAGCGTCGGGCCGAAGACCCAGTACTTC.

This clonotype was observed a handful of times. The chain is built from TRBV12-3 or TRBV12-4 and TRBJ2-3; TRBD2 matches 7 bases. The CDR3 consists of 15 residues. V was clipped by 2 bases and J by 6 bases; unmatched bases: 8. The CDR3 DNA is TGTGCCAGCAGTTTACGGTTAGCGGGTTCCGATACGCAGTATTTT. Residues: CASSLRLAGSDTQYF.

The chain is built from TRBV6-5 and TRBJ2-5, with D perhaps given as TRBD1 or TRBD2 (5 bases each). The germline gives CDR1 MNHEY, CDR2 SVGAGI. This CDR3 spans 14 amino acids. Trimming shortened V by 2 bases and J by 5 bases, and 12 bases separated the two germline ends. This CDR3 is CASSYGGQGETQYF. The CDR3 DNA reads TGTGCCAGCAGTTACGGGGGTCAGGGTGAGACCCAGTACTTC.

The chain recombines TRBV7-2 with TRBJ1-2; D is unclear. This CDR3 is built from 14 residues. Deletions cut 4 bases from V and 4 bases from J, with 13 bases between. Looked up from germline, CDR1 is SGHTA and CDR2 is FQGNSA. This CDR3 reads CASSYTPEGYGYTF. The CDR3 nucleotides are TGTGCCAGCAGCTATACACCCGAAGGCTATGGCTACACCTTC. Using reference TRBV7-2 and TRBJ1-2 for the parts outside the CDR3, the full variable domain is GAGVSQSPSNKVTEKGKDVELRCDPISGHTALYWYRQSLGQGLEFLIYFQGNSAPDKSGLPSDRFSAERTGGSVSTLTIQRTQQEDSAVYLCASSYTPEGYGYTFGSGTRLTVV.

The J gene is TRBJ1-1, the V gene TRBV6-2 or TRBV6-3; tentatively, D is TRBD1 (5 bases). The germline V gene encodes CDR1 MNHEY and CDR2 SVGEGT. Trimming stripped 1 base from V and 0 bases from J, with 9 bases between. The CDR3 is 15 amino acids. As DNA, the CDR3 is TGTGCCAGCAGTTACTACGACAGCATGAACACTGAAGCTTTCTTT. Residues: CASSYYDSMNTEAFF.

This chain joins TRBV7-8 and TRBJ2-7; the D gene could be TRBD1 or TRBD2 (5 bases each). This CDR3 has 14 residues. Between the trimmed V and J ends, which lost 7 bases and 2 bases, there was a span of 15 bases. Germline V gives CDR1 SGHVS, CDR2 FQNEAQ. In DNA form, the CDR3 reads TGTGCCAGCAACGTCGGGACCGAAGCCTACGAGCAGTACTTC. Residues: CASNVGTEAYEQYF.